Listed here is a single TCR beta chain. These data originate in a study of blood T cell repertoires in COVID-19. For the study at large: The United States, Italy and Spain supplied acute and convalescent COVID-19 samples. PBMCs, B-cell-depleted T cells, or T cells provided the cDNA or gDNA that made up the material.

Original analysis: Researchers report that nucleated cell counts were estimated from reference gene primer amplification. Profiling relied on immunoSEQ multiplex PCR, and the TCRdb table lists in-frame clones only, not all of them. Clone size and the V and J calls come from that table; the DNA yielded D and trimming. Of 140,000 to 150,000 clones listed, 80% to 85% are singletons. V was cut by 2 bases and J by 0 bases, with 12 bases left in between. The CDR3 is 15 amino acids. Germline loops: CDR1 SGHRS, CDR2 YFSETQ. The sample comprised peripheral blood. The sequence came from a human donor in a cohort sampled during active COVID-19. The chain employs TRBV5-1 and TRBJ2-7; D is uncertain. In nucleotides, the CDR3 is TGCGCCAGCAGCTTTGAGCAGGCAACCTCCTACGAGCAGTACTTC. It yields the protein CASSFEQATSYEQYF.